This is a list of T cell receptor beta chains from one sample in a study of shared clonotypes between healthy human individuals. Measured with immunoSEQ multiplex PCR; TCRdb has only the in-frame clones, and not every one. The sample lists 2 million to 2.5 million clones, approximately 95% seen once, with approximately 0.13% in the top ten. The sequencing input was naive CD4+ T cells sorted from blood. Receptor source: a young man in good health. CDR3s include the opening cysteine and the closing phenylalanine or tryptophan. Each record gives: V gene, J gene, clone size, CDR3 length, D gene, CDR3 DNA, CDR3 protein. D genes are given only for firm matches. Some rows mark clone size as missing; the rest say once, few, many or name a class of expanded clone.

TRBV2	TRBJ2-7	-	13	-	TGTGCCAGCAGTGACAGGGTGACTAGAGGGGAGTACTTC	CASSDRVTRGEYF
TRBV6-5	TRBJ2-2	-	15	-	TGTGCCAGCAGTTACTCCGATTCAGGGGTCGGGGAGCTGTTTTTT	CASSYSDSGVGELFF
TRBV28	TRBJ2-5	-	13	TRBD2	TGTGCCGCGGGGGGGGAGCCCCCAGAGACCCAGTACTTC	CAAGGEPPETQYF
TRBV2	TRBJ2-3	-	14	-	TGTGCCAGCAATCTAGTTGGTGGGAGTGAGACGCAGTATTTT	CASNLVGGSETQYF
TRBV18	TRBJ2-7	-	13	-	TGTGCCAGCTCCCCCCCAAAAACCTACGAGCAGTACTTC	CASSPPKTYEQYF
TRBV14	TRBJ1-2	-	14	-	TGTGCCAGCAGCCAAGTGAGCGTTACGGGTGGCTACACCTTC	CASSQVSVTGGYTF
TRBV6-6	TRBJ2-7	-	13	-	TGTGCCAGCATCCTCATAGGATTCTACGAGCAGTACTTC	CASILIGFYEQYF
TRBV10-1	TRBJ2-1	-	11	-	TGCGCCAGCAAGAAAATCAATGAGCAGTTCTTC	CASKKINEQFF
TRBV6-1	TRBJ1-5	-	15	TRBD1	TGTGCCAGCAGTGGACAGGGCACGGTTAATCAGCCCCAGCATTTT	CASSGQGTVNQPQHF
TRBV28	TRBJ1-1	-	13	-	TGTGCCAGCAGGGGACGGTTTCAGACTGAAGCTTTCTTT	CASRGRFQTEAFF
TRBV7-9	TRBJ2-2	-	14	-	TGTGCCAGCAGCTTACCATTGAACACCGGGGAGCTGTTTTTT	CASSLPLNTGELFF
TRBV5-3	TRBJ2-1	-	18	TRBD2	TGTGCCAGAAGCCACCCTACTAGCGGGAGGAGCTCCTACAATGAGCAGTTCTTC	CARSHPTSGRSSYNEQFF
TRBV4-3	TRBJ2-7	-	15	-	TGCGCCAGCAGCCAAGACAGGGGTAGCTCCTACGAGCAGTACTTC	CASSQDRGSSYEQYF
TRBV7-2	TRBJ1-1	-	14	-	TGTGCCAGCAGCTTAGTGTCCAGGAACACTGAAGCTTTCTTT	CASSLVSRNTEAFF
TRBV7-2	TRBJ2-1	-	14	-	TGTGCCAGCAGTTCGCAGGGTTACTACAATGAGCAGTTCTTC	CASSSQGYYNEQFF
TRBV15	TRBJ2-5	-	16	TRBD2	TGTGCCACCAGCAGTGGACTAGCGGGGGGACAAGAGACCCAGTACTTC	CATSSGLAGGQETQYF
TRBV5-1	TRBJ1-5	-	15	-	TGCGCCAGCAGCTCCCCTGACCCCCCTAATCAGCCCCAGCATTTT	CASSSPDPPNQPQHF
TRBV6-1	TRBJ2-7	-	19	TRBD2	TGTGCCAGCAGTGAATCGTCATGGCTAGCGGGGGGGCGAACCTACGAGCAGTACTTC	CASSESSWLAGGRTYEQYF
TRBV5-1	TRBJ1-2	-	15	-	TGCGCCAGCAGCTCCCTAGACGGGACTAACTATGGCTACACCTTC	CASSSLDGTNYGYTF
TRBV6-1	TRBJ1-1	-	13	-	TGTGCCAGCAGAAACGGACTGACCACTGAAGCTTTCTTT	CASRNGLTTEAFF
TRBV6-5	TRBJ2-7	-	15	TRBD1	TGTGCCAGCAGTTTAAGGCAGGGGGCCCTCTACGAGCAGTACTTC	CASSLRQGALYEQYF
TRBV25-1	TRBJ2-1	-	16	TRBD2	TGTGCCAGCAGTGAAGGTTCCAGCGGGGTCCCCAATGAGCAGTTCTTC	CASSEGSSGVPNEQFF
TRBV11-2	TRBJ1-1	-	15	-	TGTGCCAGCAGCCCTGGTTGGGAGCCCAGGATTGAAGCTTTCTTT	CASSPGWEPRIEAFF
TRBV10-3	TRBJ2-5	-	13	-	TGTGCCATCAGTGGAGGGTTCGGTGAGACCCAGTACTTC	CAISGGFGETQYF
TRBV9	TRBJ1-1	-	15	-	TGTGCCAGCAGCGCACAGACAGGTTCAGACACTGAAGCTTTCTTT	CASSAQTGSDTEAFF
TRBV2	TRBJ2-3	-	15	TRBD2	TGTGCCAGCAGGCCTCGCGGGGGGACCACAGATACGCAGTATTTT	CASRPRGGTTDTQYF
TRBV10-3	TRBJ1-1	-	14	-	TGTGCCATCAGTGTATCCCTCGGATTTGCTGAAGCTTTCTTT	CAISVSLGFAEAFF
TRBV4-1	TRBJ1-4	-	14	-	TGCGCCAGCAGTCTCAGGGTATTTAATGAAAAACTGTTTTTT	CASSLRVFNEKLFF
TRBV11-2	TRBJ2-7	-	15	TRBD2	TGTGCCAGCAGCTCCGACCTGGCTAGCGGGTACGAGCAGTACTTC	CASSSDLASGYEQYF
TRBV6-1	TRBJ2-7	-	12	-	TGTGCCAGCAGTTCAGCCACCCCGGGGCAGTACTTC	CASSSATPGQYF
TRBV6-6	TRBJ2-7	-	15	TRBD1	TGTGCCAGCAGGCGATCCGGGACAGAGGCCTACGAGCAGTACTTC	CASRRSGTEAYEQYF
TRBV6-1	TRBJ2-2	-	15	TRBD1	TGTGCCAGCAAGGAAGACAGGGTCGGCACCGGGGAGCTGTTTTTT	CASKEDRVGTGELFF
TRBV19	TRBJ1-6	-	14	-	TGTGCCAGTAGTGGCAGGGGAGGTAATTCACCCCTCCACTTT	CASSGRGGNSPLHF
TRBV4-3	TRBJ1-2	-	15	-	TGCGCCAGCAGCCAAGGGGGTTATGGGGCCTATGGCTACACCTTC	CASSQGGYGAYGYTF
TRBV5-3	TRBJ2-2	-	20	TRBD2	TGTGCCAGAAGCTTCTCAAGTAGACTAGCGGGAGACCCGAACACCGGGGAGCTGTTTTTT	CARSFSSRLAGDPNTGELFF
TRBV19	TRBJ2-7	-	15	TRBD2	TGTGCCAGTAGTACGACGACTAGCGGGAGGGCTGAGCAGTACTTC	CASSTTTSGRAEQYF
TRBV6-5	TRBJ1-2	once	14	TRBD1	TGTGCCAGCAGTTACCTCGGGACAGGGAGCGGCTACACCTTC	CASSYLGTGSGYTF
TRBV7-9	TRBJ2-3	-	14	-	TGTGCCAGCACGAAAGAGGGGAGCACAGATACGCAGTATTTT	CASTKEGSTDTQYF
TRBV30	TRBJ2-7	-	16	-	TGTGCCTGGAGTGTAAGGGGGGCAGAGGGAAAGTACGAGCAGTACTTC	CAWSVRGAEGKYEQYF
TRBV10-3	TRBJ2-1	-	15	-	TGTGCCATCAGTGAGCGCGATAGCGGAAACAATGAGCAGTTCTTC	CAISERDSGNNEQFF
TRBV5-1	TRBJ2-3	-	16	-	TGCGCCAGCAGACGACGCTTTGCGTTCGGGACAGATACGCAGTATTTT	CASRRRFAFGTDTQYF
TRBV2	TRBJ1-5	-	13	TRBD1	TGTGCCAGCAGTCCGACAGGGGATCAGCCCCAGCATTTT	CASSPTGDQPQHF
TRBV10-3	TRBJ1-2	-	13	TRBD1	TGTGCCATTGGACAGGACCTTTCAGGTGGCTACACCTTC	CAIGQDLSGGYTF
TRBV10-3	TRBJ2-7	-	14	TRBD2	TGTGCCATCAGTTCCCGGGACTACCCCTACGAGCAGTACTTC	CAISSRDYPYEQYF
TRBV7-2	TRBJ1-3	-	14	-	TGTGCCAGCAGCTCGTCCGCCTCTGGAAACACCATATATTTT	CASSSSASGNTIYF
TRBV30	TRBJ2-5	-	13	-	TGTGCCTGGAGTGGGGGACACGGGGAGACCCAGTACTTC	CAWSGGHGETQYF
TRBV10-3	TRBJ2-3	-	12	-	TGTGCCATCAGTGATTGGGGGGATACGCAGTATTTT	CAISDWGDTQYF
TRBV2	TRBJ2-5	-	13	-	TGTGCCACTACCGGACTCTCCCAAGAGACCCAGTACTTC	CATTGLSQETQYF
TRBV19	TRBJ2-4	-	15	TRBD1	TGTGCCAGTAGTATAGGGACAGGGACAAAAAACATTCAGTACTTC	CASSIGTGTKNIQYF
TRBV5-1	TRBJ2-5	-	16	TRBD1	TGCGCCAGCAGCATACGAGACAGGGGGCGCGGAGAGACCCAGTACTTC	CASSIRDRGRGETQYF
TRBV19	TRBJ2-7	-	13	-	TGTGCCAGTAGACCGGGACTCGTCTACGAGCAGTACTTC	CASRPGLVYEQYF
TRBV5-1	TRBJ2-7	-	18	-	TGCGCCAGCAGCTTATTTTTTTTCGGGGAGGGGGGAACCTACGAGCAGTACTTC	CASSLFFFGEGGTYEQYF
TRBV10-1	TRBJ1-3	-	14	-	TGCGCCAGCAGTGAGTCGTATGGGGGAAACACCATATATTTT	CASSESYGGNTIYF
TRBV5-1	TRBJ2-3	-	16	TRBD1	TGCGCCAGCAGCCGCGGCGGGACAGGGAGCACGAGTACGCAGTATTTT	CASSRGGTGSTSTQYF
TRBV30	TRBJ1-2	-	15	TRBD1	TGTGCCTGGAGTTCCCGACAGGGAGGTCCACGTGGCTACACCTTC	CAWSSRQGGPRGYTF